Sequencing of this TCR beta chain was carried out in a study of shared clonotypes between healthy human individuals. Study-wide findings and caveats: Represented diversity (both genetic and exposure-history) was limited by the small number of donors.

As regards this clone: Its antigen is unidentified.

Positive CCR7 selection of CD45RO-negative cells yielded the naive CD8 cells, and terminally differentiated effector memory CD45RA+ cells were excluded. The protocol was immunoSEQ multiplex PCR, while the TCRdb copy is restricted to in-frame clones and leaves out a portion. In the table there are roughly 2,000,000 clones, roughly 95% of which are singletons. Trimming cost V 1 base and J 4 bases, with 7 bases left between them. Germline V lookup: CDR1 MGHRA, CDR2 YSYEKL. The CDR3 length is 14 residues. The TCR originated in a man in his late teens or twenties in good health. What was sequenced was naive CD8+ T cells sorted from blood. V is TRBV4-1 and J is TRBJ1-4; D uncertain. The CDR3 nucleotides are TGCGCCAGCAGCCAAGGGCCTCATAATGAAAAACTGTTTTTT. Its protein product is CASSQGPHNEKLFF.